One and the same sample provided the 21 T cell receptor beta chains below, sequenced in a study of vaccination and CD4 T cells after COVID-19. An Oncomine TCR Beta short-read assay was used to sequence the DNA from cultured CD4+ T cells. TCRdb ran MiXCR on the PCR reads and lists one entry per CDR3 protein. The table records approximately 10,000 distinct CDR3 sequences, roughly 56% of them present only once. No antigens are known for them. Treatment indicated: roughly 10-day PBMC culture with coronavirus spike peptide pools or control peptides (ViraFEST assay). Sequencing was carried out using CD4+ T cells from blood, cultured in vitro. Source of these receptors: a human donor who had recovered from COVID-19.

The chain combines TRBV20-1 with TRBJ1-4; TRBD1 matches at 10 bases. There are 15 residues in the CDR3. CDR1 and CDR2 from the germline V gene are DFQATT and SNEGSKA (reference sequence). V dropped 3 bases and J dropped 8; count of bases not matched to a gene: 9. CDR3 bases: TGCAGTGCTAGCCGGTCCGGGACAGGGGCGGAAAAACTGTTTTTT. This sequence encodes CSASRSGTGAEKLFF.

This CDR3 is CATPKAWGDGYTF. The DNA for the CDR3 is TGTGCCACCCCAAAGGCTTGGGGGGATGGCTACACCTTC. This rearrangement joins TRBV19 to TRBJ1-2, with a tentative D call TRBD1 (5 bases). The CDR3 consists of 13 residues. The germline V gene encodes CDR1 LNHDA and CDR2 SQIVND (reference sequence). The ends were cut back, 10 bases at V and 6 bases at J, with 18 bases in the middle.

The CDR3 region has the DNA TGTGCCACCAGTGAGCGATTCGCAGATACGCAGTATTTT. This encodes CATSERFADTQYF. The chain carries TRBV24-1 and TRBJ2-3; D gene uncertain. Germline CDR1 reads KGHDR; CDR2 reads SFDVKD. This CDR3 has 13 amino acids. V was shortened by 4 bases and J by 4 bases, with 8 bases between the two germline ends.

The gene calls are TRBV20-1 and TRBJ1-1; D is undetermined. Germline V gives CDR1 DFQATT, CDR2 SNEGSKA (reference sequence). The germline V and J ends were trimmed by 3 bases and 5 bases, with 13 bases remaining between them. The CDR3 spans 13 residues. CDR3 sequence: CSASPTGLTEAFF. The DNA for the CDR3 is TGCAGTGCTAGTCCCACGGGTCTAACTGAAGCTTTCTTT.

The gene calls are TRBV7-9 and TRBJ2-3; tentatively, D is TRBD1 or TRBD2 (6 bases each). From germline, CDR1 is SEHNR and CDR2 FQNEAQ (reference sequence). The CDR3 covers 16 residues. V gave up 5 bases and J gave up 2 bases, with 17 bases separating them. CDR3 sequence: CASSPGGSPYTDTQYF. In nucleotides, the CDR3 is TGTGCCAGCAGCCCCGGGGGCTCCCCTTACACAGATACGCAGTATTTT.

This clonotype has only one observation. The rearrangement joins TRBV20-1 to TRBJ1-4; 8 bases match TRBD1. After removal of 1 base from V and 8 bases from J, the junction contained 9 bases not matched to a gene. The CDR3 is 15 residues long. The germline V gene has CDR1 DFQATT and CDR2 SNEGSKA (reference sequence). CDR3 in DNA: TGCAGTGCTAGAGCAAGGACAGGGTTGGACGAAAAACTGTTTTTT. Its protein product is CSARARTGLDEKLFF.

The chain links TRBV20-1 to TRBJ2-4, with TRBD1 as a possible D gene (5 bases). Per the germline V gene, CDR1 is DFQATT and CDR2 is SNEGSKA (reference sequence). The V end was cut by 0 bases, the J end by 2 bases, with 11 bases between. This CDR3 has 15 residues. The DNA of the CDR3 is TGCAGTGCTAGAGATTTTAGGGGATCCAAAAACATTCAGTACTTC. Protein product: CSARDFRGSKNIQYF.

The chain links TRBV29-1 to TRBJ1-2, with 7 bases that match TRBD1. Germline CDR1 reads SQVTM; CDR2 reads ANQGSEA. This CDR3 has 17 residues. J gave up 2 bases and V 4 bases, and 16 bases lay outside the gene matches. The chain's CDR3 is CSVVGYRRDRRNYGYTF. CDR3 DNA sequence: TGCAGCGTTGTAGGGTATCGCCGGGACAGACGAAACTATGGCTACACCTTC.

V usage is TRBV6-5 and J usage is TRBJ2-5; D is unresolved. V lost 2 bases and J 5 bases, leaving 9 bases between the germline ends. Germline CDR1 reads MNHEY; CDR2 reads SVGAGI. The CDR3 has 13 residues. The CDR3, as DNA: TGTGCCAGCAGTTACGGAGTTGAGGAGACCCAGTACTTC. Encoded protein: CASSYGVEETQYF.

This clonotype was observed a few times. J is TRBJ1-2 and V is TRBV27; 9 bases align to TRBD1. Germline V gene data show CDR1 as MNHEY and CDR2 as SMNVEV (reference sequence). V shed 0 bases and J 8 bases; nucleotides not matched to a gene: 1. The CDR3 loop spans 13 amino acids. The CDR3 region has the DNA TGTGCCAGCAGTTTATCACAGGGGGCCGGCTACACCTTC. Residues: CASSLSQGAGYTF.

This chain joins TRBV6-1 and TRBJ1-4; the match to TRBD1 covers 8 bases. CDR1 is MNHNS and CDR2 is SASEGT in the germline V gene. This CDR3 contains 14 residues. J lost 8 bases, V lost 2 bases, and 4 bases had no gene match. The CDR3 here is CASSEQQGVEKLFF. The CDR3 DNA reads as TGTGCCAGCAGTGAACAACAGGGGGTGGAAAAACTGTTTTTT.

The CDR3 loop reads CSARGASGINLQEQYF. CDR3 coding DNA: TGCAGTGCTAGGGGGGCTAGCGGGATTAACCTTCAGGAGCAGTACTTC. The rearrangement joins TRBV20-1 to TRBJ2-7; TRBD2 agrees at 9 bases. V was clipped by 3 bases and J by 7 bases; unmatched bases: 16. The CDR3 loop spans 16 amino acids. The germline V gene encodes CDR1 DFQATT and CDR2 SNEGSKA (reference sequence).

A single count supports this clonotype. The chain couples TRBV7-3 to TRBJ2-7, with D possibly matching TRBD1 (6 bases). This CDR3 is 13 amino acids long. With 2 bases removed from V and 6 bases from J, the gap between germline ends came to 11 bases. From germline, CDR1 is SGHTA and CDR2 FQGTGA. The CDR3 spells CASSLSGGGEQYF. The CDR3 DNA follows: TGTGCCAGCAGCTTATCTGGGGGCGGCGAGCAGTACTTC.

This chain joins TRBV7-2 and TRBJ2-1; D call uncertain. This CDR3 has 11 amino acids. The germline V gene has CDR1 SGHTA and CDR2 FQGNSA. V lost 1 base and J 9 bases, leaving 4 bases between the germline ends. The CDR3 reads CASSLGVEQFF. The CDR3, as DNA: TGTGCCAGCAGCTTAGGAGTTGAGCAGTTCTTC. Combining the CDR3 with reference TRBV7-2 and TRBJ2-1 gives the whole variable domain GAGVSQSPSNKVTEKGKDVELRCDPISGHTALYWYRQSLGQGLEFLIYFQGNSAPDKSGLPSDRFSAERTGGSVSTLTIQRTQQEDSAVYLCASSLGVEQFFGPGTRLTVL.

Only a few counts were recorded for this clonotype. The rearrangement uses TRBV6-5 and TRBJ2-5; no definite D call. The V end was cut by 2 bases, the J end by 2 bases, with 3 bases between. This CDR3 is 12 amino acids long. Germline values: CDR1 MNHEY, CDR2 SVGAGI. The CDR3 DNA reads as TGTGCCAGCAGTTACGTACAAGAGACCCAGTACTTC. Translated, it gives CASSYVQETQYF.

This clonotype was counted a few times. The chain carries TRBV27 and TRBJ2-7, with TRBD2 identical over 10 bases. CDR1 is MNHEY, CDR2 SMNVEV, per germline (reference sequence). CDR3 length: 14 amino acids. The V and J ends lost 5 bases and 4 bases, in that order; junction bases with no gene match: 5. The DNA of the CDR3 is TGTGCCAGCAGTCGGACTAGCGGAACTTACGAGCAGTACTTC. This translates into CASSRTSGTYEQYF.

There are a few counts of this clonotype. CDR3 DNA: TGCAGTGCTAGAGGGGCCGAGAAGGCTTTCTTT. Amino acids: CSARGAEKAFF. The V call is TRBV20-1, the J call TRBJ1-1; D gene ambiguous. Trimming shortened V by 1 base and J by 11 bases, and 11 bases separated the two germline ends. Germline assignment: CDR1 DFQATT and CDR2 SNEGSKA (reference sequence). This CDR3 spans 11 amino acids.

The gene calls are TRBV7-3 and TRBJ1-6; D gene ambiguous. The V gene's germline CDR1 is SGHTA and CDR2 FQGTGA. This CDR3 comprises 16 residues. The V gene lost 2 bases and the J gene lost 6 bases, with 14 bases spanning the gap. DNA for the CDR3: TGTGCCAGCAGCTTACTCCCCCTCGGTATTAATTCACCCCTCCACTTT. It translates to CASSLLPLGINSPLHF.

The J gene is TRBJ1-1, the V gene TRBV15; D is perhaps TRBD1 (6 bases). This CDR3 region has 13 residues. V dropped 1 base and J dropped 8 bases, with 11 bases sitting between them. Looked up from germline, CDR1 is LNHNV and CDR2 is YYDKDF (reference sequence). CDR3 residues: CATSRVGAREAFF. The CDR3 DNA reads as TGTGCCACCAGCAGAGTGGGGGCGCGGGAAGCTTTCTTT.

The rearrangement links TRBV2 to TRBJ2-6, with D unclear. V was clipped by 8 bases and J by 0 bases, with 11 bases between them. This CDR3 comprises 15 residues. Germline V lookup: CDR1 SNHLY, CDR2 FYNNEI. The CDR3 sequence is CASLWDTSGANVLTF. CDR3 in DNA: TGTGCCAGCCTATGGGATACCTCTGGGGCCAACGTCCTGACTTTC.

The chain carries TRBV6-2 or TRBV6-3 and TRBJ1-1; TRBD1 is a possible D gene (5 bases). Germline V gene lookup returns CDR1 MNHEY and CDR2 SVGEGT. V lost 8 bases, J lost 0 bases, and 16 bases lay in between. This CDR3 spans 15 amino acids. DNA for the CDR3: TGTGCCAGCCGGAGGGACCTCGGTCTGAACACTGAAGCTTTCTTT. This codes for CASRRDLGLNTEAFF.